This T cell receptor beta chain was captured in a study of tumor-infiltrating lymphocytes in primary liver carcinoma. cDNA specific to TCR beta was made from 500 to 650 ng of total RNA, with a constant-region primer employed for priming. It was through three nested multiplex PCR rounds of slightly modified ARM-PCR that TCR beta libraries arose. Amplification in the first two PCR rounds was performed using TRBV1-TRBV30 forward primers and a C-beta reverse primer for around 10 cycles each. One entry per CDR3 protein, called by TCRdb with MiXCR from the multiplex PCR reads. The sample contains fewer than 150,000 distinct CDR3 sequences, 60% to 70% of which appear only once. The CDR3 is 15 amino acids. Scientists recovered RNA and DNA together from around 18-30 mg of unsorted bulk tissue.

The chain has TRBV21-1 and TRBJ1-4. TRBV21-1 counts as a pseudogene. The sample comprised liver tumor tissue from sampling region 1. Specified subset: tumor region T1, superior pole. This TCR came from a woman aged 55 to 70 with primary liver carcinoma and hepatitis B virus infection. The DNA for the CDR3 is TGTGCCAGCAGCAATTCCGGGGGACTAGTCGAAAAACTGTTTTTT. This gives the protein CASSNSGGLVEKLFF.